This T cell receptor beta chain is drawn from a study of T cell responses to AZD1222 COVID-19 vaccine. About this clone: Its antigen is currently unknown.

TCRdb's table, derived via immunoSEQ multiplex PCR, lists solely in-frame clones and lacks some. Of fewer than 140,000 clones listed, about 90% were seen once; the top ten hold 7.5% to 9%. The germline CDR1 and CDR2 sequences are LGHDT and YNNKEL (reference sequence). The V gene lost 6 bases and the J gene lost 3 bases, with 21 bases spanning the gap. This CDR3 spans 16 amino acids. Findings and limits, study-wide: Vaccine-related CD4 TCRs covered spike, predominating at 160-218 and 743-854.

The clonotype originates from an adult who received the AZD1222 COVID-19 vaccine. This chain joins TRBV3-1 (or the pseudogene TRBV3-2) and TRBJ2-7; D call uncertain. The sequenced sample was peripheral blood, obtained 28 days after the second AZD1222 dose. The CDR3 loop reads CASRNIIKPAIYEQYF. In DNA, the CDR3 is TGTGCCAGCAGGAACATAATCAAGCCTGCGATCTACGAGCAGTACTTC.